Listed here are 9 T cell receptor beta chains from one sample, sequenced in a study of cytomegalovirus exposure and HLA in healthy donors. The table came from immunoSEQ multiplex PCR; TCRdb's copy has only in-frame clones and leaves some out. This sample has fewer than 150,000 clones, with 88% found just once. Material for sequencing was PBMCs. All receptors come from a man aged 25-45 years in good health and CMV-seronegative.

This clone was seen only once. This sequence joins TRBV30 and TRBJ1-2; tentatively, D is TRBD1 (5 bases). Deletions cut 4 bases from V and 3 bases from J, with 9 bases between. Germline CDR1 and CDR2: GTSNPN and SVGIG (reference sequence). The CDR3 covers 12 residues. The CDR3 sequence: CAWKEGDYGYTF. DNA of the CDR3: TGTGCCTGGAAGGAAGGGGACTATGGCTACACCTTC.

V is TRBV29-1 and J is TRBJ2-3; no clear D gene. Deletions cut 3 bases from V and 3 bases from J, with 7 bases between. The CDR3 length is 12 residues. Germline-derived CDR1 and CDR2 are SQVTM and ANQGSEA. In DNA, the CDR3 is TGCAGCGTTGACCCGGAGACAGATACGCAGTATTTT. Its translation: CSVDPETDTQYF.

V and J are TRBV2 and TRBJ2-2; D call uncertain. The CDR3 runs to 12 residues. The V gene lost 5 bases and the J gene lost 6 bases, with 7 bases spanning the gap. CDR1 and CDR2 (germline): SNHLY, FYNNEI. The CDR3 sequence is CASSTAAGELFF. For the CDR3, the DNA is TGTGCCAGCAGTACCGCGGCCGGGGAGCTGTTTTTT.

The CDR3, as DNA: TGTGCCAGCAGCCATAGCGGGCAGGGAAAGATGTACGAGCAGTACTTC. Translated: CASSHSGQGKMYEQYF. The chain carries TRBV7-9 and TRBJ2-7, with 7 bases fitting TRBD2. Germline CDR1 is SEHNR and CDR2 is FQNEAQ (reference sequence). This CDR3 has 16 amino acids. The ends lost 5 bases at V and 4 bases at J; junction bases unmatched: 14.

This chain joins TRBV18 and TRBJ1-1; D ambiguous. The germline V gene encodes CDR1 KGHSH and CDR2 LQKENI. V was clipped by 3 bases and J by 4 bases, with 9 bases between them. This CDR3 comprises 13 residues. CDR3 bases: TGTGCCAGCTCACCCGGCACAGCCACTGAAGCTTTCTTT. Encoded protein: CASSPGTATEAFF.

The gene calls are TRBV19 and TRBJ1-2, with unresolved D. The CDR3 is 15 amino acids. Deletions cut 5 bases from V and 5 bases from J, with 18 bases between. Germline assignment: CDR1 LNHDA and CDR2 SQIVND (reference sequence). CDR3 sequence reads: CASSGPGKPLYGYTF. The CDR3, as DNA: TGTGCCAGTAGTGGCCCGGGGAAACCCCTTTATGGCTACACCTTC.

This chain joins TRBV5-6 and TRBJ2-5; tentative D call: TRBD2 (6 bases). CDR1 and CDR2 from the germline V gene are SGHDT and YYEEEE. Trimming pared 4 bases from V and 3 bases from J, leaving 13 bases between. The CDR3 extends over 14 amino acids. The CDR3 DNA sequence: TGTGCCAGCAGCCGAGGATGGGGGGAAGAGACCCAGTACTTC. Its protein is CASSRGWGEETQYF.

J is TRBJ1-4 and V is TRBV6-5, with TRBD1 matching over 9 bases. Per germline, CDR1 MNHEY and CDR2 SVGAGI. V lost 5 bases to trimming and J lost 5 bases; unmatched junction nucleotides: 6. The CDR3 consists of 15 residues. This CDR3 is CASSQPGTGNEKLFF. The CDR3 DNA reads as TGTGCCAGCAGTCAACCCGGGACAGGGAATGAAAAACTGTTTTTT.

V is TRBV5-1 and J is TRBJ2-7; no clear D. Germline V gene sequence: CDR1 SGHRS, CDR2 YFSETQ. The V and J ends lost 5 bases and 0 bases respectively, with 6 bases between them. The CDR3 is 12 residues long. DNA of the CDR3: TGCGCCAGCAGACCAGACTCCTACGAGCAGTACTTC. Amino acid sequence: CASRPDSYEQYF.